The sequence of this TCR beta chain was determined in a study of T cell repertoires in cytomegalovirus infection. At the level of the study: Researchers turned to recently identified HLA-C-restricted CMV epitopes as well as well-studied HLA-B-restricted ones. Study findings and constraints: It was HLA-C-restricted CMV-specific TCR beta clonotypes that dominated the response ex vivo.

TCRdb recomputed calls from the reads with MiXCR, one row per CDR3 protein. Of over 95,000 distinct CDR3 sequences listed, 30% are singletons. On this clonotype itself: Its cognate antigen is unknown.

V was cut by 5 bases and J by 2 bases, with 9 bases left in between. Germline values: CDR1 LNHDA, CDR2 SQIVND (reference sequence). This CDR3 has 13 residues. The chain links TRBV19 to TRBJ1-2; D call uncertain. The sequence came from a human donor in good health (CMV status not recorded). Some clones in this sample may be carry-over from other donors' samples. Sequences were derived from CD8+ T cells from cultured PBMCs, sampled from culture after CMV antigen stimulation. CDR3 sequence: CASSHGGNYGYTF. CDR3 coding DNA: TGTGCCAGTAGTCATGGCGGCAACTATGGCTACACCTTC.